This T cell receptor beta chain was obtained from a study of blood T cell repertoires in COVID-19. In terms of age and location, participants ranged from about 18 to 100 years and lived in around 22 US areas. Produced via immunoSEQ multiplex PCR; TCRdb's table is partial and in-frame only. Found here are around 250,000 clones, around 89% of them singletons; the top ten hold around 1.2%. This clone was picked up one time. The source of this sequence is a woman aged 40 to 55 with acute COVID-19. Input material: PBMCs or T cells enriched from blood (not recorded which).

As DNA, the CDR3 is TGTGCCAGCTCACCGGCGCGAGCGGCGATTAAGTTCTTC. This codes for CASSPARAAIKFF. The chain joins TRBV18 to TRBJ2-1; D is possibly TRBD2 (5 bases). CDR1 and CDR2 (germline): KGHSH, LQKENI. Trimming left V 3 bases short and J 14 bases short, with 17 bases between. The CDR3 contains 13 residues. Supplemented by reference TRBV18 and TRBJ2-1, the full variable domain reads NAGVMQNPRHLVRRRGQEARLRCSPMKGHSHVYWYRQLPEEGLKFMVYLQKENIIDESGMPKERFSAEFPKEGPSILRIQQVVRGDSAAYFCASSPARAAIKFFGPGTRLTVL.